This record concerns one T cell receptor beta chain sequence. Different DNA sequences within this sample yield the same CDR3. The data are from a study of shared clonotypes between healthy human individuals. In the study overall: The donor group consisted of two women and a few men, aged 18 to 49.

Per the study methods: From ImmunoSEQ came sequences covering only the junction and carrying no quality scores, so filtering differed. Measured with immunoSEQ multiplex PCR; TCRdb has only the in-frame clones, and not every one. V and J calls and clone size are given by that table; D and trimming were obtained from the DNA. Among approximately 1,500,000 clones listed, over 95% were seen once. Germline V gene lookup returns CDR1 SGHAT and CDR2 FQNNGV. V shed 1 base and J shed 1 base, with 8 bases lying between them. The CDR3 sequence is 14 residues long. The sample consisted of naive CD4+ T cells sorted from blood. The subset is: CD45RA+ positively selected. The chain combines TRBV11-2 with TRBJ2-7, with D tentatively TRBD1 (5 bases). The sequence came from a man aged 30-40 years in good health. CDR3 sequence reads: CASSLVDSSYEQYF. The CDR3 DNA sequence: TGTGCCAGCAGCTTAGTAGACAGTTCCTACGAGCAGTACTTC.